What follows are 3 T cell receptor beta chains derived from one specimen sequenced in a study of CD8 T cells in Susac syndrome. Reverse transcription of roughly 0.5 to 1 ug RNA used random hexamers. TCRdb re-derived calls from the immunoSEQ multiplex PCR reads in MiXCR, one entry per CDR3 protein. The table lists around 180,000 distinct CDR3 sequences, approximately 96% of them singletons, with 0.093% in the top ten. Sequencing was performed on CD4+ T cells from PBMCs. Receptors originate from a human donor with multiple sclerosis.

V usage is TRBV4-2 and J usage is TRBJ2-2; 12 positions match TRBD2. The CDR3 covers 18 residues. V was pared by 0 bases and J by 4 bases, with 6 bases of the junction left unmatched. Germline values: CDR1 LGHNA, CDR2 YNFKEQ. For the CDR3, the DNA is TGTGCCAGCAGCCAAGATATGACTAGCGGGGGTCCCACCGGGGAGCTGTTTTTT. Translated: CASSQDMTSGGPTGELFF.

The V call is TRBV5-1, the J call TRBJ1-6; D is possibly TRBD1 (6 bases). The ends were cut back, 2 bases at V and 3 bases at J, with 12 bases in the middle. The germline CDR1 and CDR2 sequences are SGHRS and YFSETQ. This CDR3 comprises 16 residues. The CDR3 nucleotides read TGCGCCAGCAGCTTCTCTTCAGGGGTCTATAATTCACCCCTCCACTTT. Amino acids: CASSFSSGVYNSPLHF.

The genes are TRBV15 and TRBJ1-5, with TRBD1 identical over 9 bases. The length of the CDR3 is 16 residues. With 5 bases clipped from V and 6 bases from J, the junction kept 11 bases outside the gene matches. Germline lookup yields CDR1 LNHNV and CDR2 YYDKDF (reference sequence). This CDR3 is CATSRGPGQGTQPQHF. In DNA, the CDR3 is TGTGCCACCAGCCGAGGACCGGGACAGGGTACTCAGCCCCAGCATTTT.